This T cell receptor (beta chain) stems from a study of CD8+ T cells in alopecia areata. Study-level points and caveats: Both scalp clonality and the expanded CD8+ clones among the top 100 showed a significant decrease with tofacitinib.

RNA, once extracted, was reverse transcribed into cDNA for use as the sequencing template. Assay used: immunoSEQ multiplex PCR; TCRdb lists only in-frame clones, some missing. The table lists 150,000 to 200,000 clones, more than 45% of them singletons, with 5.5% in the top ten. This clone was seen a few times. What it recognizes is unknown. Treatment defined: oral pan-JAK inhibitor, 5-10 mg twice daily. Germline CDR1 GTSNPN, CDR2 SVGIG (reference sequence). The CDR3 consists of 11 residues. Trimming cost V 3 bases and J 4 bases, with 5 bases left between them. The clonotype was recovered from a human donor with alopecia areata. This material consisted of CD4+ T cells sorted from blood, taken at week 24, from a patient treated with tofacitinib. This chain joins TRBV30 and TRBJ2-3; no clear D gene. Here the CDR3 reads CAWSISDTQYF. The CDR3 DNA is TGTGCCTGGAGCATTTCAGATACGCAGTATTTT.